This TCR beta chain was captured by sequencing in a study of T cells in Graves' hyperthyroidism and ophthalmopathy. Diagnostic assessment was based on clinical symptoms, serum thyroxine and TRAb, thyroid ultrasound and orbital computed tomography. This clonotype was seen only a few times. TCR beta CDR3 region amplification was performed from RNA transcripts. RT-PCR in the first round (using the HTBI primer set) targeted the TCR CDR3. TCRdb fed the multiplex PCR reads into MiXCR, producing one record per CDR3 protein. The sample has roughly 660,000 distinct CDR3 sequences; approximately 15% are singletons. Trimming removed 3 bases at V and 7 bases at J, with 10 bases between. The CDR3 is 14 amino acids. The germline gives CDR1 MNHEY, CDR2 SVGEGT.

Sequenced: blood. The origin of this receptor is a man aged 50-60 years with Graves' hyperthyroidism. This chain uses TRBV6-2 or TRBV6-3 with TRBJ1-6; possible D gene TRBD1, 5 bases. The CDR3 is CASSYLQENSPLHF. In nucleotides, the CDR3 is TGTGCCAGCAGTTATTTACAGGAAAATTCACCCCTCCACTTT.